This T cell receptor (beta chain) was identified in a study of a mutant IDH1 vaccine in newly diagnosed glioma. Study in general: Averaging around 42 years of age, treated patients were about 60% male and 37.5% female. Study findings and constraints: Of the patients, 80% to 95% had vaccine-induced immune responses.

Concerning this clone: Antigen specificity is unknown.

Time point specified: week 11, during vaccination. Each dose delivered 300 ug of mutant IDH1 20-mer peptide subcutaneously with imiquimod. Astrocytomas that were new, WHO grade 3 or 4, IDH1-mutant and ATRX-lost were present in the donors. The data were produced by immunoSEQ multiplex PCR, yet TCRdb's version contains in-frame clones alone and is incomplete. The sample has about 36,000 clones, 75% to 85% seen once. This clonotype was sampled from a woman aged 30 to 39 with glioma. Some clones in this sample may be carry-over from other donors' samples. Here the sequenced sample was peripheral blood mononuclear cells (PBMCs), taken from a glioma patient whose treatment included an IDH1 peptide vaccine.

DNA for the CDR3: TGCAGCGTTGAAGGGCTAGCGGCCTACAATGAGCAGTTCTTC. It encodes CSVEGLAAYNEQFF. The V gene is TRBV29-1, the J gene TRBJ2-1; 7 positions agree with TRBD2. Germline lookup yields CDR1 SQVTM and CDR2 ANQGSEA. V trimming: 1 base; J trimming: 2 bases; junction bases outside the gene matches: 2. CDR3 length: 14 amino acids.